This TCR beta chain was observed in a study of long-term antiretroviral therapy in people with HIV. Whole-study context: The immediate-ART recommendation dates to 2015, and the earliest samples predate it by about a decade. General study results and limits: CDR3 lengths in HIV samples spanned a narrower range than controls. The ART regimens used between the mid-2000s and the late 2010s may be less effective than current ones.

Turning to this clone: Antigen specificity is unknown.

The libraries were made with immunoSEQ v3.0 at survey level. The table came from immunoSEQ multiplex PCR; TCRdb's copy has only in-frame clones and leaves some out. Among more than 11,000 clones listed, 77% were seen once. Germline V gene sequence: CDR1 MDHEN, CDR2 SYDVKM. The CDR3 has 13 amino acids. Trimming took off 7 bases at V and 3 bases at J, with 12 bases between the two ends. This receptor was obtained from a man aged 40-49 years with HIV. Here the sequenced sample was unsorted PBMCs, taken 1.3 years before starting antiretroviral therapy. V gene TRBV28 combines with J gene TRBJ1-1; no clear D. The CDR3 DNA is TGTGCCAGCACCCCCCCACGGGACACTGAAGCTTTCTTT. This gives the protein CASTPPRDTEAFF.